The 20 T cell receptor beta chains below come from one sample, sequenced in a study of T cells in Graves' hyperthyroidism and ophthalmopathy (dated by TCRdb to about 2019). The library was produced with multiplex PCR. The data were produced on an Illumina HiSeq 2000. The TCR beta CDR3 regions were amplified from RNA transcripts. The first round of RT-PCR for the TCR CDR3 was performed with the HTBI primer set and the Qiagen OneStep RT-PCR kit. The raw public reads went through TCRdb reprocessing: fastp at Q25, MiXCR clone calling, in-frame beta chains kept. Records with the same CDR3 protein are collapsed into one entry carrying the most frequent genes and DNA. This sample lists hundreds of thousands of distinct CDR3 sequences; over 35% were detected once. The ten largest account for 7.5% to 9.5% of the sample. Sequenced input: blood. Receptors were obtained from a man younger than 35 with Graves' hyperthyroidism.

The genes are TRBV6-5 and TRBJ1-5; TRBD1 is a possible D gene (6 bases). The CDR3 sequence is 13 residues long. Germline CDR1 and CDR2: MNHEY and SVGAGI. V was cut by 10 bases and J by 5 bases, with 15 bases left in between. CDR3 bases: TGTGCCACGACCCAGGGGTTTGATCAGCCCCAGCATTTT. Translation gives CATTQGFDQPQHF.

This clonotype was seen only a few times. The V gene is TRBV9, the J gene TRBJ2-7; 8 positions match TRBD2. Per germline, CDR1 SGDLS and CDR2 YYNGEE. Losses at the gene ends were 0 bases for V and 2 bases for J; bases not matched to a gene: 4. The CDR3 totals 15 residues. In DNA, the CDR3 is TGTGCCAGCAGCGTAGGGCGGGGGGACGCCTACGAGCAGTACTTC. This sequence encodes CASSVGRGDAYEQYF.

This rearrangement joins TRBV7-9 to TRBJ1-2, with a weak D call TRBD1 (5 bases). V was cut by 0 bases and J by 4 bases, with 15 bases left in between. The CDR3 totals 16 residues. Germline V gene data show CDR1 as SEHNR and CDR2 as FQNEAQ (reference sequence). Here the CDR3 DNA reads TGTGCCAGCAGCTTAGCGGTTGTAACGGGGGGCTATGGCTACACCTTC. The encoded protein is CASSLAVVTGGYGYTF.

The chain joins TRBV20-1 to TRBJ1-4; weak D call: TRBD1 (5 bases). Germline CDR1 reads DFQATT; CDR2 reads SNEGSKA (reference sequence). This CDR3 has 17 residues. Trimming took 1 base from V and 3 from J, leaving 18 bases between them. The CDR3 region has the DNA TGCAGTGCTAGAGCTACGGGGGGGAGGTTGGCTAATGAAAAACTGTTTTTT. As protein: CSARATGGRLANEKLFF.

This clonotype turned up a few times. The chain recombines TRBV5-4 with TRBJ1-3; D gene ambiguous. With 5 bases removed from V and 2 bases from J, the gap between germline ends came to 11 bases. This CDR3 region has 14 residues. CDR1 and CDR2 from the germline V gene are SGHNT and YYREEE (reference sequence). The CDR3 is CASSEAVPGNTIYF. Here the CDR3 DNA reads TGTGCCAGCAGTGAAGCAGTCCCTGGAAACACCATATATTTT. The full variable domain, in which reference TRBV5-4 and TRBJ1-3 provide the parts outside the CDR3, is ETGVTQSPTHLIKTRGQQVTLRCSSQSGHNTVSWYQQALGQGPQFIFQYYREEENGRGNFPPRFSGLQFPNYSSELNVNALELDDSALYLCASSEAVPGNTIYFGEGSWLTVV.

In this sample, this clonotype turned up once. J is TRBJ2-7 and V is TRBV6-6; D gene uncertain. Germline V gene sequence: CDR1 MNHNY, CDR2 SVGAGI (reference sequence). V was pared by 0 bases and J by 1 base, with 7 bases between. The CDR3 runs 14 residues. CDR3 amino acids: CASSYSDLSYEQYF. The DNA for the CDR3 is TGTGCCAGCAGTTACTCGGACCTTTCCTACGAGCAGTACTTC.

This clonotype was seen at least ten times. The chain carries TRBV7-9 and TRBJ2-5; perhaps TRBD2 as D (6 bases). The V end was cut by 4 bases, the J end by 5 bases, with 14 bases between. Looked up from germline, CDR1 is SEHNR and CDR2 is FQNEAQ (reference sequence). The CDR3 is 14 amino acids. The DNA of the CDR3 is TGTGCCAGCAGCTCCCTCGGAGGGGATGAGACCCAGTACTTC. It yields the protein CASSSLGGDETQYF.

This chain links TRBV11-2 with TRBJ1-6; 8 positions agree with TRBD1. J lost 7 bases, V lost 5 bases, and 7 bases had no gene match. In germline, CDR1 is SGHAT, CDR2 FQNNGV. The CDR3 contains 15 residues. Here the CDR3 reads CASSNGQGGNSPLHF. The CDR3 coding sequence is TGTGCCAGCAGCAACGGACAGGGAGGCAATTCACCCCTCCACTTT.

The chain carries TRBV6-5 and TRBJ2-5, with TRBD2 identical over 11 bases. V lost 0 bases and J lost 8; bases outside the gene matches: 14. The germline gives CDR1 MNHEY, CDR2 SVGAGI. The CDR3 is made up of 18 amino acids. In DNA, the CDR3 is TGTGCCAGCAGTTACTCAGGGGAGGGACTAGCGGCAGGGGCCACCCAGTACTTC. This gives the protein CASSYSGEGLAAGATQYF.

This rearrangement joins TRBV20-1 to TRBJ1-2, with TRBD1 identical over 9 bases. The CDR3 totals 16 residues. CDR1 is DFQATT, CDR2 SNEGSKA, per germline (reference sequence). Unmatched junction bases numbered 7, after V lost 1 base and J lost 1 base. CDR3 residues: CSARGAGQGHNYGYTF. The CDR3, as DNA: TGCAGTGCTAGAGGGGCGGGACAGGGACATAACTATGGCTACACCTTC.

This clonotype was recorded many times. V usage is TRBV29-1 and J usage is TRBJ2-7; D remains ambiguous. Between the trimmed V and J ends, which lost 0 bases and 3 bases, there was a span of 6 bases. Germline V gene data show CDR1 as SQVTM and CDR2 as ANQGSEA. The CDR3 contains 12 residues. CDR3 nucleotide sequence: TGCAGCGTTGAAGATGCGAGCTACGAGCAGTACTTC. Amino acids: CSVEDASYEQYF.

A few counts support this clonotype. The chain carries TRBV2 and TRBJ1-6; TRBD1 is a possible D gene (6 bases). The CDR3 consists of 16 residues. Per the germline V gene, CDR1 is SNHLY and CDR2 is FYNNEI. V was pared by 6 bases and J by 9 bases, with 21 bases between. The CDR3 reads CASSPGPPGETSPLHF. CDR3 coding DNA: TGTGCCAGCAGCCCGGGACCCCCAGGGGAGACTTCACCCCTCCACTTT.

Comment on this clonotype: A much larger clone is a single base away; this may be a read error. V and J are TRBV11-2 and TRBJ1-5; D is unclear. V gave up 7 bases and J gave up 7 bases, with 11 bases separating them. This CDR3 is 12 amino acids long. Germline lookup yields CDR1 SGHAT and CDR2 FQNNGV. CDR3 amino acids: CASILTWQPQHF. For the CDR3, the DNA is TGTGCCAGCATCCTAACCTGGCAGCCCCAGCATTTT.

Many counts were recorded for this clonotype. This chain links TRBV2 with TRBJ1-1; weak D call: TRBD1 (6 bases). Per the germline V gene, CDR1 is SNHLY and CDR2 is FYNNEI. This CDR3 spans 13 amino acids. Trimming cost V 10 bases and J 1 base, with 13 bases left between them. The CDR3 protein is CATRQDGNTEAFF. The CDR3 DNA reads TGTGCCACCCGACAGGACGGGAACACTGAAGCTTTCTTT.

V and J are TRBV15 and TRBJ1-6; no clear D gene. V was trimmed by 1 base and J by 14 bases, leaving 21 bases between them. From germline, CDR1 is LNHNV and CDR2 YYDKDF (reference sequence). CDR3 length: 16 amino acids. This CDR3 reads CATSRVTGSPTWALHF. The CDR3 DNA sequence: TGTGCCACCAGCAGAGTAACGGGTTCACCTACTTGGGCCCTCCACTTT.

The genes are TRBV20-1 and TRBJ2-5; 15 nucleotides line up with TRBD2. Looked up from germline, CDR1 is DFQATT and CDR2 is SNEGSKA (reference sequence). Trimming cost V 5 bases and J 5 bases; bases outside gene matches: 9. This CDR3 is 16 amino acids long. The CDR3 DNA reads TGCAGTGCTCTAGGACTAGCGGGGGGGCCCGGGGAGACCCAGTACTTC. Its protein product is CSALGLAGGPGETQYF.

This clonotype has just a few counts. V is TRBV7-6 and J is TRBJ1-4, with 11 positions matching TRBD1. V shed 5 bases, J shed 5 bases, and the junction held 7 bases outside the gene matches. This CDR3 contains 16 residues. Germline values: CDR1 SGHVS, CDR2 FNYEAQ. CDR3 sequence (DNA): TGTGCCAGCAGCGTAAGGACAGGGGGCCAGAATGAAAAACTGTTTTTT. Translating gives CASSVRTGGQNEKLFF.

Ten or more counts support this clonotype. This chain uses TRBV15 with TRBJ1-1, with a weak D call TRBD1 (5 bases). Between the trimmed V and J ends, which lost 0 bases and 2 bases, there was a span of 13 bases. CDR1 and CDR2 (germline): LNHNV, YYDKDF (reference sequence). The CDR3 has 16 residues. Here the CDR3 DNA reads TGTGCCACCAGCAGAGAATACGGGGGAGCTAACACTGAAGCTTTCTTT. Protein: CATSREYGGANTEAFF.

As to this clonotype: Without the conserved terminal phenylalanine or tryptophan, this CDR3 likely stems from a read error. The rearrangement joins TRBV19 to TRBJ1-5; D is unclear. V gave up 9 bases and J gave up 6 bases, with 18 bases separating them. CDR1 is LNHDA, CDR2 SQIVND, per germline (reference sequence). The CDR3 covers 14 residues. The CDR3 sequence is CASSQDHAGQPQHL. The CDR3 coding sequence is TGTGCCAGCAGCCAAGACCACGCCGGTCAGCCCCAGCATCTT.

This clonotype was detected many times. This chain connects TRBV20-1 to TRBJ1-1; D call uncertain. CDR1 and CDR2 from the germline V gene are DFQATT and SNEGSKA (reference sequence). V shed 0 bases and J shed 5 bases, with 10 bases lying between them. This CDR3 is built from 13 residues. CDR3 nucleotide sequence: TGCAGTGCTAGAGAAGGGCGTCGAACTGAAGCTTTCTTT. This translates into CSAREGRRTEAFF.